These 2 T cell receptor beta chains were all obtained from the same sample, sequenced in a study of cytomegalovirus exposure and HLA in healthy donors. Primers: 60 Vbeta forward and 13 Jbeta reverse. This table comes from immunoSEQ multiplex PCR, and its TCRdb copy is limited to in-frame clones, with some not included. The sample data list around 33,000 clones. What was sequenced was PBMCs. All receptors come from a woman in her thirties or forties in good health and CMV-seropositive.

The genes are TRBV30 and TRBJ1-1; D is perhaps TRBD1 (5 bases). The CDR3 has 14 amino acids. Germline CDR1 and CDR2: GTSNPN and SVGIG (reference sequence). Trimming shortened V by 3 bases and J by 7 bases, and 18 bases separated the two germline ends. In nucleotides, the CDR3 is TGTGCCTGGAGAAGGGGTTTAATTGGTGGTGAAGCTTTCTTT. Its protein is CAWRRGLIGGEAFF.

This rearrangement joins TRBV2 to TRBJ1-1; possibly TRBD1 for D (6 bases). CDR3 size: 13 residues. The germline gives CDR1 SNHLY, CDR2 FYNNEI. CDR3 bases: TGTGGGGGGGGACAAAGCATGAACACTGAAGCTTTCTTT. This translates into CGGGQSMNTEAFF.